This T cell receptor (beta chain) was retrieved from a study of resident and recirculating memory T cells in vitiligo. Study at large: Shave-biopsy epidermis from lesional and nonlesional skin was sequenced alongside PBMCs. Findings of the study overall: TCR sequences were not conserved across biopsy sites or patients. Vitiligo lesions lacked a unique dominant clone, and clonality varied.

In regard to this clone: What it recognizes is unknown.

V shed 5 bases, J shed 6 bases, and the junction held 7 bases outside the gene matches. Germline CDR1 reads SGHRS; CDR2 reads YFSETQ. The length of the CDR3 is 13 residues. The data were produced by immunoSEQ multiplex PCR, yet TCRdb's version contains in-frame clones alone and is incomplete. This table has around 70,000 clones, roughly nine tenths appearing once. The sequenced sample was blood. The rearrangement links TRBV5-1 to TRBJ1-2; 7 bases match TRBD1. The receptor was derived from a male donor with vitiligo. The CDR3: CASRIGQEDGYTF. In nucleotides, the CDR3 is TGCGCCAGCAGGATCGGACAGGAAGATGGCTACACCTTC.